This T cell receptor (beta chain) derives from a study of T-cell memory formation after mild COVID-19. Findings and caveats of the study: Memory cells collected pre-infection included some clones that later responded, suggesting cross-reactive memory joined.

UMIs and sample barcodes were carried by the TCR alpha and TCR beta cDNA libraries that 5'RACE produced using constant-segment primers. TCRdb itself ran the 5' RACE reads through MiXCR, one entry per CDR3 protein. The sample lists 140,000 to 150,000 distinct CDR3 sequences; under 30% were seen once. This clonotype was observed a handful of times. The antigen remains unidentified. After removal of 4 bases from V and 7 bases from J, the junction contained 1 base not matched to a gene. The CDR3 is 11 amino acids. Per germline, CDR1 MNHNY and CDR2 SVGAGI (reference sequence). The V and J genes are TRBV6-6 and TRBJ2-7; 7 bases line up with TRBD2. The clonotype originates from an adult woman who had mild COVID-19 (a few samples of this study predate the infection). Cell type and time point are not known. The sample consisted of PBMCs or a T cell subset sorted from them (not recorded which). CDR3 residues: CASSSGGEQYF. CDR3 DNA: TGTGCCAGCAGTTCCGGGGGGGAGCAGTACTTC.